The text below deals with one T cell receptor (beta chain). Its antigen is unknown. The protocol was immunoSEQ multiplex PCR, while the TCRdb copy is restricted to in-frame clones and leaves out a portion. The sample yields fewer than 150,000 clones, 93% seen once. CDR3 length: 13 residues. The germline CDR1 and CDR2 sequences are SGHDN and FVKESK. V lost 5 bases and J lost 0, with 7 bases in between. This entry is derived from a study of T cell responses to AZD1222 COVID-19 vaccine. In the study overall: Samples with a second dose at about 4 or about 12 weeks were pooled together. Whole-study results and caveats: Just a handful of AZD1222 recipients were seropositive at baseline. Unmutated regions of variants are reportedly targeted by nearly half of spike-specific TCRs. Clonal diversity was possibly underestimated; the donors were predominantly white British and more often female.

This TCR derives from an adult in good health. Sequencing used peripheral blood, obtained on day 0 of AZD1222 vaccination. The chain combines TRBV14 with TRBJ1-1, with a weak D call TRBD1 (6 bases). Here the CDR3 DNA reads TGTGCCAGCAGCGGGGGCATGAACACTGAAGCTTTCTTT. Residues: CASSGGMNTEAFF. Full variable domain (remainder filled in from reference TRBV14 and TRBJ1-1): EAGVTQFPSHSVIEKGQTVTLRCDPISGHDNLYWYRRVMGKEIKFLLHFVKESKQDESGMPNNRFLAERTGGTYSTLKVQPAELEDSGVYFCASSGGMNTEAFFGQGTRLTVV.